This T cell receptor (beta chain) was observed in a study of tumor-infiltrating lymphocytes in glioblastoma multiforme. Concerning this clonotype itself: Its antigen is as yet unknown. A read error may produce the germline difference seen at one junction end.

The study, taken as a whole, reports: Only one glioblastoma patient had TCR and mutation analysis. Detected clone frequencies may not reflect cell counts, being RNA-based.

TCRB libraries came from RNA via three nested multiplex PCR rounds. A single record per CDR3 protein comes from TCRdb applying MiXCR to the multiplex PCR reads. Of about 32,000 distinct CDR3 sequences listed, about 64% are singletons. The sequencing input was brain tumor tissue. The receptor was isolated from a male donor with glioblastoma.

Here the CDR3 DNA reads TGTGCCAGCGGAGAGGGGACAGGGAAAAGCGACGAGCAGCACTTC. This encodes CASGEGTGKSDEQHF. J is TRBJ2-7 and V is TRBV6-2 or TRBV6-3; 9 nucleotides line up with TRBD1. The germline V gene encodes CDR1 MNHEY and CDR2 SVGEGT. The CDR3 contains 15 residues.